These 11 T cell receptor beta chains were sequenced from one sample in a study of CXCR3-negative and CXCR3-positive naive CD8 T cells. Study outcomes and limitations: For CXCR3-positive naive cells, TRB CDR3s were more hydrophobic than those of CXCR3-negative naive cells.

cDNA libraries for TRB were generated by 5' RACE incorporating UMI labels. TCRdb re-called the 5' RACE reads, yielding one record per CDR3 amino acid sequence without DNA. Its table records some 47,000 distinct CDR3 sequences. No antigen has been identified for these receptors. The sequenced sample was naive CXCR3+ CD8+ T cells from blood. The subset denotes: CD45RO-CCR7+CD27+CD95- naive CD8+ T cells expressing CXCR3 (TNR3+). These receptors all come from a human donor in good health. Some clones in this sample may be carry-over from other donors' samples.

This chain joins TRBV28 and TRBJ1-5. This CDR3 region has 14 residues. CDR1 and CDR2 from the germline V gene are MDHEN and SYDVKM. CDR3: CASSPPDRNQPQHF.

V is TRBV19 and J is TRBJ1-5. The CDR3 extends over 13 amino acids. The germline V gene has CDR1 LNHDA and CDR2 SQIVND (reference sequence). The CDR3 loop reads CASSPVGVQPQHF.

V usage is TRBV7-6 and J usage is TRBJ2-7; TCRdb's D gene call, TRBD1, goes unchecked for lack of DNA. This CDR3 region has 15 residues. Looked up from germline, CDR1 is SGHVS and CDR2 is FNYEAQ. This CDR3 reads CASSPPGGRSYEQYF.

In terms of frequency, this clonotype is medium-sized. This rearrangement joins TRBV21-1 to TRBJ2-2. TRBV21-1 has pseudogene status. The CDR3 loop spans 15 amino acids. The CDR3: CASSTRGTNTGELFF.

Here the CDR3 reads CARYLAGELFF. This rearrangement joins TRBV21-1 to TRBJ2-2. TRBV21-1 is a documented pseudogene. The CDR3 consists of 11 residues.

The genes are TRBV28 and TRBJ2-7; as DNA is missing, the TRBD1 call by TCRdb cannot be tested. The CDR3 totals 14 residues. CDR1 is MDHEN, CDR2 SYDVKM, per germline. The CDR3 protein is CASSLGQGRYEQYF.

The chain uses TRBV7-9 and TRBJ2-7; TCRdb indicates TRBD1, and absent DNA this call remains unverified. The length of the CDR3 is 15 residues. CDR1 is SEHNR and CDR2 is FQNEAQ in the germline V gene (reference sequence). This CDR3 reads CASSLRAGASYEQYF.

The chain combines TRBV29-1 with TRBJ2-7; the TRBD1 assignment by TCRdb is unverifiable without DNA. Germline assignment: CDR1 SQVTM and CDR2 ANQGSEA. The CDR3 loop spans 16 amino acids. The CDR3 loop is CSVFLTPGTGPYEQYF.

This chain connects TRBV7-9 to TRBJ1-2; TCRdb outputs TRBD1, but without DNA this stays unchecked. Looked up from germline, CDR1 is SEHNR and CDR2 is FQNEAQ (reference sequence). The CDR3 has 16 residues. This CDR3 is CASSLGPPKGNYGYTF.

CDR3: CASSQESTDTQYF. The rearrangement uses TRBV5-1 and TRBJ2-3. CDR1 is SGHRS, CDR2 YFSETQ, per germline. The CDR3 covers 13 residues.

V and J are TRBV2 and TRBJ2-3; absent DNA, TCRdb's TRBD2 call cannot be checked. The CDR3 covers 15 residues. Germline CDR1 and CDR2: SNHLY and FYNNEI. The CDR3 reads CASSEASGIGDTQYF.